This TCR beta chain was sequenced in a study of cytomegalovirus exposure and HLA in healthy donors. The study, taken as a whole, reports: Judged likely to be a sequencing artifact was a cluster of highly shared sequence variants.

PCR used 60 Vbeta primers and 13 Jbeta primers. The assay was immunoSEQ multiplex PCR, and TCRdb's table has in-frame clones only and misses some. The data show under 200,000 clones, with approximately 80% seen just once and 1.5% to 2% held by the top ten. To note about this clone: Its antigen is still unknown.

The germline V gene encodes CDR1 WSHSY and CDR2 SAAADI. The CDR3 spans 14 residues. Trimming stripped 9 bases from V and 1 base from J, with 15 bases between. Among the donors, all were healthy bone marrow donors. At sampling all donors were nominally healthy, likely with unrecorded immune exposures. The sequenced material came from PBMCs. The clonotype comes from a young woman in good health and CMV-seronegative. This chain connects TRBV10-2 to TRBJ1-2; tentative D call: TRBD1 (5 bases). The CDR3, as DNA: TGCGCCAGTCAGGGAGGGCCTCGTAACTATGGCTACACCTTC. It encodes CASQGGPRNYGYTF.